Presented here are 9 T cell receptor beta chains from one specimen sequenced in a study of T cell repertoires in cytomegalovirus infection. Antigen specificity for these receptors is unknown. MiXCR was run by TCRdb on the reads, yielding one entry per CDR3 protein. This sample has more than 30,000 distinct CDR3 sequences; around half occur once, and the top ten carry approximately 92%. The source was CD8+ T cells from cultured PBMCs, collected from culture after CMV antigen stimulation. The receptors derive from a human donor in good health (CMV status not recorded). Some clones in this sample may be carry-over from other donors' samples.

The table lists this clonotype with a few counts. The chain has TRBV5-5 and TRBJ2-1, with a tentative D call TRBD1 (5 bases). Deletions cut 0 bases from V and 0 bases from J, with 19 bases between. The CDR3 extends over 19 amino acids. Germline loops: CDR1 SGHKS, CDR2 YYEKEE (reference sequence). CDR3 amino acids: CASSLVELMGRSSYNEQFF. In DNA, the CDR3 is TGTGCCAGCAGCTTGGTTGAGTTGATGGGGCGGAGCTCCTACAATGAGCAGTTCTTC.

The chain joins TRBV11-2 to TRBJ2-3; perhaps D is TRBD1 or TRBD2 (6 bases each). The CDR3 covers 18 residues. V was pared by 5 bases and J by 3 bases, with 24 bases between. Germline lookup yields CDR1 SGHAT and CDR2 FQNNGV. The CDR3 reads CASSGGTSGPPQTDTQYF. CDR3 sequence (DNA): TGTGCCAGCAGCGGCGGGACATCCGGCCCCCCTCAGACAGATACGCAGTATTTT.

This sequence joins TRBV6-1 and TRBJ2-2, with 11 bases aligning to TRBD2. The V segment lost 6 bases and the J segment 4 bases; nucleotides outside the gene matches: 7. In germline, CDR1 is MNHNS, CDR2 SASEGT. CDR3 length equals 16 residues. In DNA form, the CDR3 reads TGTGCCAGCAGACTCATCCTAGCGGGAGGCACCGGGGAGCTGTTTTTT. This translates into CASRLILAGGTGELFF.

As to this clonotype: The junction departs from germline at one end; a sequencing error may be responsible. This chain links TRBV7-4 with TRBJ2-7; 9 bases line up with TRBD1. The CDR3 is 11 residues long. Germline loops: CDR1 SGHVT, CDR2 SQSDAQ. CDR3 in DNA: TGTGCCAGCAGCTCTTCGGGACAGGGTATCTTC. It specifies CASSSSGQGIF. Drawing the rest from reference TRBV7-4 and TRBJ2-7, the complete variable domain is GAGVSQSPRYKVAKRGRDVALRCDSISGHVTLYWYRQTLGQGSEVLTYSQSDAQRDKSGRPSGRFSAERPERSVSTLKIQRTEQGDSAVYLCASSSSGQGIFGPGTRLTVT.

This chain links TRBV7-2 with TRBJ2-7; maybe TRBD2 (5 bases). CDR1 SGHTA and CDR2 FQGNSA come from the germline V gene. This CDR3 is 14 amino acids long. V was clipped by 2 bases and J by 5 bases, with 13 bases between them. The CDR3 nucleotides are TGTGCCAGCAGCTTACGGGTTCGGGATGACGAGCAGTACTTC. This sequence encodes CASSLRVRDDEQYF.

The chain couples TRBV28 to TRBJ2-2; 9 nucleotides agree with TRBD1. This CDR3 is 12 amino acids long. Germline V lookup: CDR1 MDHEN, CDR2 SYDVKM. The V gene end was trimmed by 9 bases and the J gene end by 6 bases; junction bases not matched to a gene: 2. CDR3 sequence: CASRQGAGELFF. DNA for the CDR3: TGTGCCAGTCGACAGGGGGCCGGGGAGCTGTTTTTT. The full variable domain, its missing parts supplied by reference TRBV28 and TRBJ2-2, is DVKVTQSSRYLVKRTGEKVFLECVQDMDHENMFWYRQDPGLGLRLIYFSYDVKMKEKGDIPEGYSVSREKKERFSLILESASTNQTSMYLCASRQGAGELFFGEGSRLTVL.

This clonotype was found a few times. The gene calls are TRBV11-3 and TRBJ2-1; 13 bases align to TRBD2. Germline V gives CDR1 SGHNT, CDR2 YENEEA. The CDR3 is 19 amino acids. J lost 0 bases, V lost 1 base, and 6 bases had no gene match. CDR3 in DNA: TGTGCCAGCAGCTTAGGGGGACTAGCGGGATTAAGCTCCTACAATGAGCAGTTCTTC. Translating gives CASSLGGLAGLSSYNEQFF.

The V and J genes are TRBV11-2 and TRBJ2-1; 8 bases align to TRBD1. Germline values: CDR1 SGHAT, CDR2 FQNNGV. This CDR3 comprises 16 residues. Trimming took 5 bases from V and 2 from J; bases not matched to a gene: 8. CDR3 residues: CASSTRQGWTYNEQFF. CDR3 in DNA: TGTGCCAGCAGCACCAGACAGGGGTGGACCTACAATGAGCAGTTCTTC.

This clonotype was found a few times. The rearrangement links TRBV4-1 to TRBJ1-1; 7 bases agree with TRBD1. With V trimmed by 5 bases and J by 4 bases, 7 bases remained unmatched. The V gene's germline CDR1 is MGHRA and CDR2 YSYEKL. The CDR3 extends over 14 amino acids. The CDR3 loop is CASSYSTGRTEAFF. CDR3 in DNA: TGCGCCAGCAGCTATTCGACAGGGCGCACTGAAGCTTTCTTT.